A selection of T cell receptor beta chains follows, all from one sample in a study of blood T cells in healthy people across ages. One entry per CDR3 protein results from TCRdb running MiXCR on the 5' RACE reads. The profile shows roughly 730,000 distinct CDR3 sequences, about 61% of them singletons. The material sequenced was blood. All receptors come from a middle-aged man in good health. The CDR3 runs from the conserved cysteine through the conserved F or W. A D gene is named only where the DNA matches it firmly. Only some rows state a clone size, as once, few, many or a class for expanded clones.

abundance	j_gene	v_gene	len	d_gene	CDR3aa	CDR3nt
NA	TRBJ1-4	TRBV2	13	TRBD1	CASRATGVEKLFF	TGTGCCAGCAGGGCGACAGGGGTTGAAAAACTGTTTTTT
few	TRBJ1-4	TRBV7-2	15	TRBD1	CASSLTGSRGEKLFF	TGTGCCAGCAGCTTGACAGGGTCTCGGGGTGAAAAACTGTTTTTT
NA	TRBJ2-5	TRBV13	15	NA	CASSLFLDSPGTQYF	TGTGCCAGCAGCTTATTTTTGGACAGTCCAGGGACCCAGTACTTC
NA	TRBJ1-4	TRBV15	19	TRBD1	CATSRSKGTGAGRNEKLFF	TGTGCCACCAGCAGATCCAAGGGCACAGGGGCTGGCCGGAATGAAAAACTGTTTTTT
NA	TRBJ2-1	TRBV12-3/TRBV12-4	15	TRBD2	CASRPGLAGANEQFF	TGTGCCAGCAGACCGGGACTAGCGGGAGCAAATGAGCAGTTCTTC
NA	TRBJ2-4	TRBV2	15	NA	CASIRGGAAKNIQYF	TGTGCCAGCATACGAGGGGGGGCGGCCAAAAACATTCAGTACTTC
NA	TRBJ2-1	TRBV3-1	18	TRBD2	CASSQDLAGVSSYNEQFF	TGTGCCAGCAGCCAAGACCTAGCGGGGGTGAGCTCCTACAATGAGCAGTTCTTC
NA	TRBJ2-3	TRBV12-3/TRBV12-4	16	TRBD2	CASSFRLAGYTDTQYF	TGTGCCAGCAGTTTTCGACTAGCGGGTTACACAGATACGCAGTATTTT
NA	TRBJ1-2	TRBV7-2	17	NA	CASSLGDKETQIYGYTF	TGTGCCAGCAGCTTAGGGGACAAGGAGACCCAAATATATGGCTACACCTTC
many	TRBJ2-7	TRBV15	13	NA	CATSRDLGSEQYF	TGTGCCACCAGCAGAGATCTTGGCTCCGAGCAGTACTTC
NA	TRBJ2-5	TRBV5-1	15	NA	CASSFGRTHGETQYF	TGCGCCAGCAGCTTTGGCAGGACGCATGGGGAGACCCAGTACTTC
once	TRBJ2-1	TRBV11-2	13	TRBD1	CVSSVTGGNEQFF	TGTGTCAGCAGCGTAACAGGGGGCAATGAGCAGTTCTTC
few	TRBJ2-5	TRBV27	14	NA	CASSLRGIEETQYF	TGTGCCAGCAGTTTACGGGGAATCGAGGAGACCCAGTACTTC
NA	TRBJ1-1	TRBV3-1	14	NA	CASSQGSRGTEAFF	TGTGCCAGCAGCCAGGGTTCCCGGGGGACTGAAGCTTTCTTT
few	TRBJ1-5	TRBV2	14	NA	CASSPGEDYQPQHF	TGTGCCAGCAGTCCAGGGGAAGACTATCAGCCCCAGCATTTT
NA	TRBJ1-1	TRBV9	14	NA	CASSVVGDGTEAFF	TGTGCCAGCAGCGTAGTCGGGGATGGGACTGAAGCTTTCTTT
NA	TRBJ2-7	TRBV27	15	NA	CASSLRVSASYEQYF	TGTGCCAGCAGTTTACGGGTGTCGGCCTCCTACGAGCAGTACTTC
NA	TRBJ2-7	TRBV7-9	17	TRBD1	CASSLRGPGQGAYEQYF	TGTGCCAGCAGCTTAAGGGGCCCAGGACAGGGGGCTTACGAGCAGTACTTC
NA	TRBJ2-6	TRBV27	15	NA	CASRTLRYGANVLTF	TGTGCCAGCAGGACCCTGCGGTACGGGGCCAACGTCCTGACTTTC
few	TRBJ2-5	TRBV15	15	NA	CATSLGGRLQETQYF	TGTGCCACCTCCTTAGGGGGGCGACTACAGGAGACCCAGTACTTC
few	TRBJ1-6	TRBV5-1	14	NA	CASSPGTYGSPLHF	TGCGCCAGCAGCCCCGGGACCTACGGATCACCCCTCCACTTT
NA	TRBJ2-7	TRBV10-3	16	NA	CAISDKNSRSSYKQYF	TGTGCCATCAGTGATAAGAACTCCCGGAGCTCCTACAAGCAGTACTTC
NA	TRBJ2-5	TRBV28	14	TRBD1	CASKDRGLRETQYF	TGTGCCAGCAAGGACAGGGGGCTTAGAGAGACCCAGTACTTC